This T cell receptor (beta chain) was recorded in a study of cytomegalovirus exposure and HLA in healthy donors. The germline V and J ends were trimmed by 1 base and 8 bases, with 22 bases remaining between them. The CDR3 spans 17 residues. Germline assignment: CDR1 SGHDT and CDR2 YYEEEE. The PCR employed 60 Vbeta primers together with 13 Jbeta primers. TCRdb's copy holds only in-frame clones and misses some; the assay was immunoSEQ multiplex PCR. This table lists around 140,000 clones. Overall study results and limits: Most of the CMV-associated TCR beta chains (in a later analysis) appeared to be HLA-restricted.

Turning to this clone: No antigen is known for it.

The material sequenced was PBMCs. The receptor's source is a woman aged 45-65 years in good health and CMV-seronegative. The V and J genes are TRBV5-6 and TRBJ2-1, with D possibly being TRBD1 (5 bases). The CDR3 reads CASSLQPIRGFQDEQFF. The CDR3 DNA follows: TGTGCCAGCAGCTTGCAGCCGATAAGGGGTTTTCAGGATGAGCAGTTCTTC. Filled out from reference TRBV5-6 and TRBJ2-1, the complete variable domain reads DAGVTQSPTHLIKTRGQQVTLRCSPKSGHDTVSWYQQALGQGPQFIFQYYEEEERQRGNFPDRFSGHQFPNYSSELNVNALLLGDSALYLCASSLQPIRGFQDEQFFGPGTRLTVL.